One and the same sample provided the 12 T cell receptor beta chains below, sequenced in a study of shared clonotypes between healthy human individuals. Repertoires were generated with immunoSEQ multiplex PCR, while TCRdb's copy carries only in-frame clones and drops some. Among about 330,000 clones listed, around 90% were seen once. The sample taken for sequencing was memory CD8+ T cells sorted from blood. Subset given: CD45RO+ cells pooled with CCR7-negative TemRA cells. These receptors came from a man between 18 and 29 years old in good health.

The gene calls are TRBV11-2 and TRBJ1-2; D call uncertain. The CDR3 extends over 14 amino acids. Germline V gene lookup returns CDR1 SGHAT and CDR2 FQNNGV. V lost 0 bases, J lost 3 bases, and 8 bases lay in between. The CDR3 sequence: CASSLEAVYYGYTF. The CDR3 coding sequence is TGTGCCAGCAGCTTAGAGGCGGTCTACTATGGCTACACCTTC.

The chain links TRBV9 to TRBJ2-2; no firm D call. Germline-derived CDR1 and CDR2 are SGDLS and YYNGEE. Trimming removed 0 bases at V and 0 bases at J, with 9 bases between. The CDR3 length is 16 residues. The CDR3 loop reads CASSVVGNANTGELFF. DNA for the CDR3: TGTGCCAGCAGCGTAGTGGGGAACGCGAACACCGGGGAGCTGTTTTTT.

The rearrangement joins TRBV11-1 to TRBJ2-7; the D is unclear. The CDR3 is 17 amino acids. Trimming shortened V by 4 bases and J by 3 bases, and 22 bases separated the two germline ends. CDR1 and CDR2 (germline): SGHAT, FQDESV (reference sequence). The CDR3 nucleotides are TGTGCCAGCAGCTCACACCTTGGGTGGGGTCAAGACTACGAGCAGTACTTC. Translated: CASSSHLGWGQDYEQYF.

This clone turned up a few times. The chain is built from TRBV6-5 and TRBJ2-3, with 8 bases that match TRBD2. V lost 4 bases, J lost 5 bases, and 8 bases stayed unmatched. The CDR3 sequence is 15 residues long. Germline V CDR1 and CDR2: MNHEY, SVGAGI. The CDR3 sequence: CASSSLGLDVDTQYF. DNA for the CDR3: TGTGCCAGCAGTTCTTTGGGACTAGATGTAGATACGCAGTATTTT.

This chain connects TRBV5-1 to TRBJ1-2; the D is unclear. The CDR3 has 14 residues. CDR1 SGHRS and CDR2 YFSETQ come from the germline V gene. The V end lost 2 bases, the J end lost 7 bases, and 15 bases lay between the germline ends. DNA of the CDR3: TGCGCCAGCAGCTTCTTCGGCCCTCGGGGTGGCTACACCTTC. It is translated as CASSFFGPRGGYTF.

The chain uses TRBV4-1 and TRBJ2-7, with D perhaps matching TRBD1 (6 bases). Between the trimmed V and J ends, which lost 5 bases and 1 base, there was a span of 12 bases. The CDR3 has 14 amino acids. CDR1 is MGHRA, CDR2 YSYEKL, per germline. CDR3 amino acids: CASSSHRESYEQYF. The CDR3 region has the DNA TGCGCCAGCAGCTCCCACAGGGAGTCCTACGAGCAGTACTTC.

V usage is TRBV7-9 and J usage is TRBJ2-1, with TRBD1 matching over 9 bases. V lost 1 base and J lost 6; bases outside the gene matches: 7. The germline CDR1 and CDR2 sequences are SEHNR and FQNEAQ (reference sequence). The CDR3 extends over 16 amino acids. The CDR3 DNA is TGTGCCAGCAGCTTAGATGGGACAGGGATGGGCAATGAGCAGTTCTTC. Its translation: CASSLDGTGMGNEQFF.

This chain joins TRBV7-9 and TRBJ1-1; D uncertain. Looked up from germline, CDR1 is SEHNR and CDR2 is FQNEAQ (reference sequence). V lost 0 bases and J 6 bases, leaving 14 bases between the germline ends. This CDR3 comprises 15 residues. CDR3 DNA: TGTGCCAGCAGCTTAGCGAGCGGGGTGTTTGCTGAAGCTTTCTTT. Protein product: CASSLASGVFAEAFF.

The rearrangement uses TRBV11-2 and TRBJ2-1, with D uncertain. The V gene lost 2 bases and the J gene lost 9 bases, with 11 bases spanning the gap. Germline values: CDR1 SGHAT, CDR2 FQNNGV. The CDR3 has 13 amino acids. Here the CDR3 reads CASSLLTGAEQFF. The DNA for the CDR3 is TGTGCCAGCAGCTTACTTACGGGTGCTGAGCAGTTCTTC.

The chain has TRBV7-8 and TRBJ1-1; tentative D call: TRBD1 (5 bases). The germline CDR1 and CDR2 sequences are SGHVS and FQNEAQ. V lost 3 bases and J 0 bases, leaving 11 bases between the germline ends. The CDR3 is made up of 15 amino acids. The DNA for the CDR3 is TGTGCCAGCAGCTTTCAGGGACGGCTGAACACTGAAGCTTTCTTT. Its translation: CASSFQGRLNTEAFF. Full variable domain (outside the CDR3, taken from reference TRBV7-8 and TRBJ1-1): GAGVSQSPRYKVAKRGQDVALRCDPISGHVSLFWYQQALGQGPEFLTYFQNEAQLDKSGLPSDRFFAERPEGSVSTLKIQRTQQEDSAVYLCASSFQGRLNTEAFFGQGTRLTVV.

The V gene is TRBV28, the J gene TRBJ2-6; no reliable D call. V was cut by 7 bases and J by 1 base, with 23 bases left in between. There are 19 residues in the CDR3. CDR1 and CDR2 (germline): MDHEN, SYDVKM. CDR3 residues: CASTPSPHDPTSGANVLTF. The CDR3 coding sequence is TGTGCCAGCACCCCTTCCCCCCACGACCCTACGTCTGGGGCCAACGTCCTGACTTTC.

This clone was counted a few times. The genes are TRBV5-1 and TRBJ2-6; D remains ambiguous. Germline assignment: CDR1 SGHRS and CDR2 YFSETQ. V was cut by 0 bases and J by 0 bases, with 10 bases left in between. The CDR3 extends over 17 amino acids. CDR3 region: CASSLDPQNSGANVLTF. CDR3 DNA: TGCGCCAGCAGCTTGGACCCCCAGAACTCTGGGGCCAACGTCCTGACTTTC.